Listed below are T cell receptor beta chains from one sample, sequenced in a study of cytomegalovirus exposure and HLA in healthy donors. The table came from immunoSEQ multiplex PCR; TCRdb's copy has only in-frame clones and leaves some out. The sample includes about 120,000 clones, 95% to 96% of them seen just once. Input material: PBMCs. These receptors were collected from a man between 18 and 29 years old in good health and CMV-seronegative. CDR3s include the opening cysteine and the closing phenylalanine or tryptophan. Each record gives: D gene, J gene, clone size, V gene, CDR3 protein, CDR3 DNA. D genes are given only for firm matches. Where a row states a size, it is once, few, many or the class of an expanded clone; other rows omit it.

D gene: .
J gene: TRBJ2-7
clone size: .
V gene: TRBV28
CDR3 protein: CASTTVHEQYF
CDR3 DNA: TGTGCCAGCACTACGGTCCACGAGCAGTACTTC

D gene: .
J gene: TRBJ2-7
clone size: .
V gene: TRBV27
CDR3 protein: CASSPGAGYEQYF
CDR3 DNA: TGTGCCAGCAGTCCCGGAGCCGGGTACGAGCAGTACTTC

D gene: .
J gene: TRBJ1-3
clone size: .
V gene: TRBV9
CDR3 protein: CASSGQGNTIYF
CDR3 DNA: TGTGCCAGCAGCGGACAGGGAAACACCATATATTTT

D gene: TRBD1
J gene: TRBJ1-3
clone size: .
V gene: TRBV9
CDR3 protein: CASSDRTGESGNTIYF
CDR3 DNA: TGTGCCAGCAGCGATAGGACAGGGGAGTCTGGAAACACCATATATTTT

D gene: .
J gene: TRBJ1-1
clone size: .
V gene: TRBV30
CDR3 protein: CAWSVIGGTEAFF
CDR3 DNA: TGTGCCTGGAGTGTAATAGGCGGAACTGAAGCTTTCTTT

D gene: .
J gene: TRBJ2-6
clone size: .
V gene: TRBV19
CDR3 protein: CASTTDSGANVLTF
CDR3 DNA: TGTGCCAGTACCACAGACTCTGGGGCCAACGTCCTGACTTTC

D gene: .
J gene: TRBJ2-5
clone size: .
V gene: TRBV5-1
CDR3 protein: CASSPPQLETQYF
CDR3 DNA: TGCGCCAGCAGCCCCCCCCAATTAGAGACCCAGTACTTC

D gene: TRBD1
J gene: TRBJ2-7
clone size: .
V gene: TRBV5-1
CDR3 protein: CASSFSGGIDEQYF
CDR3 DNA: TGCGCCAGCAGCTTCTCAGGGGGCATCGACGAGCAGTACTTC

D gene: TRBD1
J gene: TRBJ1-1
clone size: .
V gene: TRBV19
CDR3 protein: CASRRDRDTEAFF
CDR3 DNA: TGTGCCAGTAGAAGGGACAGGGACACTGAAGCTTTCTTT

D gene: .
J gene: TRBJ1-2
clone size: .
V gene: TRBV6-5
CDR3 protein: CASSYYRESGYTF
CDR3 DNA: TGTGCCAGCAGTTACTACAGGGAATCGGGCTACACCTTC

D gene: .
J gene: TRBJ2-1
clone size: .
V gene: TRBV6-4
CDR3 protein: CASSDRTGVNEQFF
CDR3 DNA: TGTGCCAGCAGCGACCGGACTGGGGTCAATGAGCAGTTCTTC

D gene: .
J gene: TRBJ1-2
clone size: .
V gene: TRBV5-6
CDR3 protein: CASYSLMSQGFNYGYTF
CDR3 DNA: TGTGCCAGCTACAGCTTGATGTCGCAGGGGTTCAACTATGGCTACACCTTC

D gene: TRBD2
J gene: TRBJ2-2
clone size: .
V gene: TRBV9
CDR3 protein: CASSDRLAITGELFF
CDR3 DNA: TGTGCCAGCAGCGACCGACTAGCTATAACCGGGGAGCTGTTTTTT

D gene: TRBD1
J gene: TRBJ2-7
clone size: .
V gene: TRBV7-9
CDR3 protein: CASSIPGTGGYEQYF
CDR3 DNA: TGTGCCAGCAGCATACCCGGGACAGGGGGCTACGAGCAGTACTTC

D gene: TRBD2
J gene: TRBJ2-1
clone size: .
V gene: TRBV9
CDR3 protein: CASSVVGTSDEQFF
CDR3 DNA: TGTGCCAGCAGCGTAGTTGGGACTAGCGATGAGCAGTTCTTC

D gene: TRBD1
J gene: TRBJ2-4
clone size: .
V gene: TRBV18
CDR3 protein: CASSPGTGENIQYF
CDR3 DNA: TGTGCCAGCTCACCGGGGACAGGGGAGAACATTCAGTACTTC

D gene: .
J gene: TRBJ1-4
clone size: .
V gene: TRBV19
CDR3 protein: CASSIGTAGTNEKLFF
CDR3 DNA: TGTGCCAGTAGTATAGGTACAGCGGGAACTAATGAAAAACTGTTTTTT

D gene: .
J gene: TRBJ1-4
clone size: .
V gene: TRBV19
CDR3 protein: CASSIRQATNEKLFF
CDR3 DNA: TGTGCCAGTAGTATCAGACAGGCAACTAATGAAAAACTGTTTTTT

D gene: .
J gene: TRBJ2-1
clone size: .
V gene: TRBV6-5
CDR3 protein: CASSYPGESNEQFF
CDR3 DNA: TGTGCCAGCAGTTACCCGGGAGAGAGCAATGAGCAGTTCTTC

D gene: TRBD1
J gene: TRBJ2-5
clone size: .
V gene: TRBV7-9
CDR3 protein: CASSYGTGDSGGQYF
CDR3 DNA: TGTGCCAGCAGCTATGGGACAGGAGATTCCGGGGGCCAGTACTTC

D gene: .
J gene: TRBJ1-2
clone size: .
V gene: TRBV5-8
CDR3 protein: CASSGAAINYGYTF
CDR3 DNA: TGTGCCAGCAGCGGCGCGGCGATCAACTATGGCTACACCTTC

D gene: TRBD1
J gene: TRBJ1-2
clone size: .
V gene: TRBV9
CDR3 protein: CASSFIGGRGSHYGYTF
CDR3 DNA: TGTGCCAGCAGCTTCATAGGGGGCAGGGGGTCTCACTATGGCTACACCTTC

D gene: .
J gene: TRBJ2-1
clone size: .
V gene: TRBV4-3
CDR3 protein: CASSQDLPGAYNEQFF
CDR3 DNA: TGCGCCAGCAGCCAAGATCTCCCAGGTGCCTACAATGAGCAGTTCTTC

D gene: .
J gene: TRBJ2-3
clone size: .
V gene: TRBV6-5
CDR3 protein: CASSYSGGADTQYF
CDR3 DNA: TGTGCCAGCAGTTACTCGGGGGGTGCAGATACGCAGTATTTT

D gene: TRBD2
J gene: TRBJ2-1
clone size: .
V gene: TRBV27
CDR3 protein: CASSPPGGRVNEQFF
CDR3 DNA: TGTGCCAGCAGTCCCCCCGGCGGGAGGGTCAATGAGCAGTTCTTC

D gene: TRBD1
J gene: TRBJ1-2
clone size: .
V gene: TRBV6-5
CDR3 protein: CASSYDRGLNGYTF
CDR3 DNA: TGTGCCAGCAGTTATGACAGGGGATTGAATGGCTACACCTTC

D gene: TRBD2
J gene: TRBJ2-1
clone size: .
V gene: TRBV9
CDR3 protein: CASSVDSGRGFDEQFF
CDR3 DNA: TGTGCCAGCAGCGTGGATAGCGGGAGAGGGTTCGATGAGCAGTTCTTC

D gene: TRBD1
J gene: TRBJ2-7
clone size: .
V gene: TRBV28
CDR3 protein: CASSQHRGLYEQYF
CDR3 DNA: TGTGCCAGCAGTCAACACAGGGGCCTCTACGAGCAGTACTTC

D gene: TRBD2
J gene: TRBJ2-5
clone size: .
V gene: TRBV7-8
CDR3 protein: CASSPGTSGETQYF
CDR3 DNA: TGTGCCAGCAGCCCGGGGACTAGCGGAGAGACCCAGTACTTC

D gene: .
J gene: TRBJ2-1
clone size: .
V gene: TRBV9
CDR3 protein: CASSVGTEQFF
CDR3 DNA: TGTGCCAGCAGCGTAGGTACAGAGCAGTTCTTC

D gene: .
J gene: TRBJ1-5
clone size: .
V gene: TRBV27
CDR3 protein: CASSLSGVGNQPQHF
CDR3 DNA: TGTGCCAGCAGTTTATCAGGGGTGGGGAATCAGCCCCAGCATTTT

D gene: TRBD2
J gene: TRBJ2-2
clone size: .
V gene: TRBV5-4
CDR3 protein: CASRKAGTGELFF
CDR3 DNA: TGTGCCAGCAGAAAAGCGGGAACTGGGGAGCTGTTTTTT

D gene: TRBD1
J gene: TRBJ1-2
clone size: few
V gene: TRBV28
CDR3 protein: CASSLGTGGYTF
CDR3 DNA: TGTGCCAGCAGTTTAGGGACAGGTGGCTACACCTTC

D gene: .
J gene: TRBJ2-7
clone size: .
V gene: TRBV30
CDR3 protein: CAWRTGSSYEQYF
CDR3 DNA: TGTGCCTGGAGAACAGGGTCCTCCTACGAGCAGTACTTC

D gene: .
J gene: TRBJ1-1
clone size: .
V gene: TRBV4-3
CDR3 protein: CASSHTGMNTEAFF
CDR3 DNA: TGCGCCAGCAGCCATACAGGAATGAACACTGAAGCTTTCTTT

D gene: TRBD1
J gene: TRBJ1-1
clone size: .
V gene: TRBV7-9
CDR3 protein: CASSKNRGTEAFF
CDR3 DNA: TGTGCCAGCAGCAAGAACAGGGGGACTGAAGCTTTCTTT

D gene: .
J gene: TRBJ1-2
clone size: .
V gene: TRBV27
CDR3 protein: CASSPAGTVAGTF
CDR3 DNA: TGTGCCAGCAGTCCCGCAGGGACGGTAGCGGGCACCTTC

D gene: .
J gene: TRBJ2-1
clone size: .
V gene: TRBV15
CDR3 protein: CATSKQGGSYNEQFF
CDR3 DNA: TGTGCCACCAGCAAACAGGGAGGGTCCTACAATGAGCAGTTCTTC

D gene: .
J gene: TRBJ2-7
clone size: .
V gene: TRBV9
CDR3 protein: CASSGTLSTSEQYF
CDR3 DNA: TGTGCCAGCAGCGGGACTCTTTCGACTTCCGAGCAGTACTTC

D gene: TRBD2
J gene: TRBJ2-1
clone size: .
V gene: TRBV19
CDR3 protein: CASSPGGAGENEQFF
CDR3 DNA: TGTGCCAGTAGTCCCGGGGGGGCAGGGGAGAATGAGCAGTTCTTC

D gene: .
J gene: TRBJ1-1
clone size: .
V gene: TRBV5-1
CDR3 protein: CASSSGHANTEAFF
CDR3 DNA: TGCGCCAGCAGCTCGGGACATGCGAACACTGAAGCTTTCTTT

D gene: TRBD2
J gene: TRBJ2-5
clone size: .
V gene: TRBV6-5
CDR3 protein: CASSYLAGVSETQYF
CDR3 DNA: TGTGCCAGCAGTTATCTAGCGGGAGTGTCGGAGACCCAGTACTTC

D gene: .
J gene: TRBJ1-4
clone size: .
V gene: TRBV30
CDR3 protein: CAWSVLREGEKLFF
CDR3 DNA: TGTGCCTGGAGTGTTCTTAGGGAGGGGGAAAAACTGTTTTTT

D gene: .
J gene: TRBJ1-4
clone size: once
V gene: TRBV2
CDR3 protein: CASSDSRGGEKLFF
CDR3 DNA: TGTGCCAGCAGTGACTCGCGGGGGGGCGAAAAACTGTTTTTT